What follows are 7 T cell receptor beta chains derived from one specimen sequenced in a study of cytomegalovirus exposure and HLA in healthy donors. Sequencing used immunoSEQ multiplex PCR; TCRdb keeps in-frame clones, though not all of them. The sample contains roughly 170,000 clones, approximately 83% of which appear only once. The material sequenced was PBMCs. The receptors come from a woman aged 18 to 35 in good health and CMV-seropositive.

The chain uses TRBV7-9 and TRBJ2-7; 10 nucleotides match TRBD2. CDR1 and CDR2 from the germline V gene are SEHNR and FQNEAQ (reference sequence). V trimming: 6 bases; J trimming: 4 bases; junction bases outside the gene matches: 12. This CDR3 is built from 16 residues. This CDR3 is CASSSTGTSVGYEQYF. In DNA, the CDR3 is TGTGCCAGCAGTTCTACCGGGACTAGCGTAGGGTACGAGCAGTACTTC.

The chain links TRBV9 to TRBJ2-7; 8 bases fit TRBD1. CDR1 and CDR2 (germline): SGDLS, YYNGEE. This CDR3 spans 16 amino acids. The V and J ends lost 0 bases and 3 bases, in that order; junction bases with no gene match: 8. CDR3 protein: CASSVAPTGTGYEQYF. DNA of the CDR3: TGTGCCAGCAGCGTAGCTCCAACCGGGACAGGCTACGAGCAGTACTTC. The full variable domain, its missing parts supplied by reference TRBV9 and TRBJ2-7, is DSGVTQTPKHLITATGQRVTLRCSPRSGDLSVYWYQQSLDQGLQFLIQYYNGEERAKGNILERFSAQQFPDLHSELNLSSLELGDSALYFCASSVAPTGTGYEQYFGPGTRLTVT.

The V gene is TRBV5-3, the J gene TRBJ1-5; no clear D. TRBV5-3 is flagged as an ORF with uncertain function. The CDR3 covers 15 residues. V shed 0 bases and J shed 9 bases, with 16 bases lying between them. For the CDR3, the DNA is TGTGCCAGAAGCTTGGGTCGGAGGGAGAAGCTGCCCCAGCATTTT. It codes for CARSLGRREKLPQHF.

The CDR3 bases are TGTGCCAGCAGCGAAAACAGGGCGATTGGACAGCCCCAGCATTTT. Its translation: CASSENRAIGQPQHF. The J gene is TRBJ1-5, the V gene TRBV6-1; D is perhaps TRBD1 (6 bases). This CDR3 comprises 15 residues. V was trimmed by 6 bases and J by 7 bases, leaving 19 bases between them. From germline, CDR1 is MNHNS and CDR2 SASEGT.

A single count supports this clone. The genes are TRBV9 and TRBJ2-3; 13 bases are a match to TRBD2. The CDR3 consists of 18 residues. The V and J ends lost 4 bases and 10 bases, in that order; junction bases with no gene match: 18. Germline CDR1 is SGDLS and CDR2 is YYNGEE. Written as DNA, the CDR3 is TGTGCCAGCAGCACCCTTACTAGCGGGGGGGCCCTGGCCGCGGCGCAGTATTTT. It specifies CASSTLTSGGALAAAQYF.

V gene TRBV27 combines with J gene TRBJ2-1; TRBD2 aligns across 8 bases. This CDR3 is built from 13 residues. V dropped 4 bases and J dropped 7; count of bases not matched to a gene: 3. Germline CDR1 reads MNHEY; CDR2 reads SMNVEV (reference sequence). The CDR3 region has the DNA TGTGCCAGCAGTTCGGGGGGGCCAAATGAGCAGTTCTTC. This sequence encodes CASSSGGPNEQFF.

The rearrangement links TRBV19 to TRBJ2-7, with a weak D call TRBD2 (6 bases). CDR1 and CDR2 (germline): LNHDA, SQIVND (reference sequence). V lost 5 bases to trimming and J lost 5 bases, with 22 bases between them. This CDR3 contains 16 residues. The chain's CDR3 is CASSPGLLELSDEQYF. The DNA for the CDR3 is TGTGCCAGTAGTCCGGGACTCCTAGAACTATCTGACGAGCAGTACTTC.